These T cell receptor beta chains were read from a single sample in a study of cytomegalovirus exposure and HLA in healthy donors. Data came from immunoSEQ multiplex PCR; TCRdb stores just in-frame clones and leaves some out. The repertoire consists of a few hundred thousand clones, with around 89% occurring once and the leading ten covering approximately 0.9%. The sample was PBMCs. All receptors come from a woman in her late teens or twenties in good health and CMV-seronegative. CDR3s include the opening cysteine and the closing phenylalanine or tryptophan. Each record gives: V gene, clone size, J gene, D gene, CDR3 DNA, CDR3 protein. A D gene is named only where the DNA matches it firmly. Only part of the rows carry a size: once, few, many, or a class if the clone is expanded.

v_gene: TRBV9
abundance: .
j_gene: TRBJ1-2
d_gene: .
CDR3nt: .
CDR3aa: CASSVGPDWGAGTF

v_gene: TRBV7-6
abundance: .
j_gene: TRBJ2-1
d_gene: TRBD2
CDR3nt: TGTGCCAGCACTCGACTAGCGGGTGTTAACAATGAGCAGTTCTTC
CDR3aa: CASTRLAGVNNEQFF

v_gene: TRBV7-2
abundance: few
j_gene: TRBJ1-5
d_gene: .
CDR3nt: TGTGCCAGCAGCATAGGACAGAATCAGCCCCAGCATTTT
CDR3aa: CASSIGQNQPQHF

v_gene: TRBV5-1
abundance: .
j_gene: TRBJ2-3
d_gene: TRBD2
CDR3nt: TGCGCCAGCAGGTGGATAGCGGGAACCACAGATACGCAGTATTTT
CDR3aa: CASRWIAGTTDTQYF

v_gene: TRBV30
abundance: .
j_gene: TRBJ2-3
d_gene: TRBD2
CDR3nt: TGTGCCTGGAGCGAGGAGGCGGGAGGGCCGATTACAGATACGCAGTATTTT
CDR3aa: CAWSEEAGGPITDTQYF

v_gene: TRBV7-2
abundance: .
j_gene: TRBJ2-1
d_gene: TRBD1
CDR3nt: TGTGCCAGCAGCTCCTCGGGACAGGGTTGGGACAATGAGCAGTTCTTC
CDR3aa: CASSSSGQGWDNEQFF

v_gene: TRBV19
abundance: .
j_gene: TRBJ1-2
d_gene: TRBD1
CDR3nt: TGTGCCAGTACTCAGGACAGGGGGTTTGGGGGCTATGGCTACACCTTC
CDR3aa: CASTQDRGFGGYGYTF

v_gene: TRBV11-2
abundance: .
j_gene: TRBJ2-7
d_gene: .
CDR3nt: TGTGCCAGCATGCAGGGTGGGGGCGCATCTTACTACGAGCAGTACTTC
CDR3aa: CASMQGGGASYYEQYF

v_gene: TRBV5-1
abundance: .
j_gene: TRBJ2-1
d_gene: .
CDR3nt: TGCGCCAGCAGCTTGGGGACTAAAGGCGATGAGCAGTTCTTC
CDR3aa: CASSLGTKGDEQFF

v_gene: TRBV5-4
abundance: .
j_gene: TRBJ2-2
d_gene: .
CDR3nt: TGTGCCAGCAGCCGTAAGGGGCCTAACACCGGGGAGCTGTTTTTT
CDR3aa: CASSRKGPNTGELFF

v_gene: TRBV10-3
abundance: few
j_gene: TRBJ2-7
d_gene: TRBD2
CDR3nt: TGTGCCATCACTGAGACTAGCGGGTCCTACGAGCAGTACTTC
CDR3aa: CAITETSGSYEQYF

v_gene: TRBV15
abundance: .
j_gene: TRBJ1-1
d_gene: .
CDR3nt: TGTGCCACCAGCAGAGATGGCGGGAACACTGAAGCTTTCTTT
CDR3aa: CATSRDGGNTEAFF

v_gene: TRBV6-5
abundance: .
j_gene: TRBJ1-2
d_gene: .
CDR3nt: TGTGCCAGCAGTTACGAGGGGGATGGCTACACCTTC
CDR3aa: CASSYEGDGYTF

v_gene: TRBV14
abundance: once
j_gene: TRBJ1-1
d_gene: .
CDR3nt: TGTGCCAGCAGCCTTATCAGACAGATGAACACTGAAGCTTTCTTT
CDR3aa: CASSLIRQMNTEAFF

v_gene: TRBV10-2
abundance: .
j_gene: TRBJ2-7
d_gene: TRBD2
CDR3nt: TGCGCCAGTATTACCGGGACTAGCGGGAATCCCGAGAGCCAGTACTTC
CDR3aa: CASITGTSGNPESQYF

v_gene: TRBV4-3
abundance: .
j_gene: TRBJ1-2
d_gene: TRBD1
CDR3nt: TGCGCCAGCAGCCCTGACAGGGGCTATGGCTACACCTTC
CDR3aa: CASSPDRGYGYTF

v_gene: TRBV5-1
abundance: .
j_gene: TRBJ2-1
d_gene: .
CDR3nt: TGCGCCAGCAGCTTGGACATCTACAATGAGCAGTTCTTC
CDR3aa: CASSLDIYNEQFF

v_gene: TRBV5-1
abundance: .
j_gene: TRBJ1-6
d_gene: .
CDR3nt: TGCGCCAGCAGTCTGGGGGGGACCGCAATCCTTAATTCACCCCTCCACTTT
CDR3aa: CASSLGGTAILNSPLHF

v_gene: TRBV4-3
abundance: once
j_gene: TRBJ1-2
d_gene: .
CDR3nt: TGCGCCAGCAGCCAAGATCTTTTGCGAGCTAACTATGGCTACACCTTC
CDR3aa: CASSQDLLRANYGYTF

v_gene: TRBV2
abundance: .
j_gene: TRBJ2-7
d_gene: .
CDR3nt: TGTGCCAGCATGCCGGGTTTGGGGGGAGAGCAGTACTTC
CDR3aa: CASMPGLGGEQYF

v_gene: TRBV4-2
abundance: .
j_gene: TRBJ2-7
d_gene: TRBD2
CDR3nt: TGTGCCAGCAGCCTCAGCAGAGGGGCTAGCGGGAGCGGCGAGCAGTACTTC
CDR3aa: CASSLSRGASGSGEQYF

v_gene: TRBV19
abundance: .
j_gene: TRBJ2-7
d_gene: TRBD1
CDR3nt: TGTGCCAGTAGTCCACAGGGGACGTACGAGCAGTACTTC
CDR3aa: CASSPQGTYEQYF

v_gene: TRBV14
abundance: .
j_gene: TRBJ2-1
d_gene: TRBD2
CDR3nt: TGTGCCAGCAGCCAAGTGGGAGGGAGGGCCTCATTTCACAATGAGCAGTTCTTC
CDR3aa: CASSQVGGRASFHNEQFF

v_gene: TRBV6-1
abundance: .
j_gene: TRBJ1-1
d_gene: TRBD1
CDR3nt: TGTGCCAGTTGGGGACAGGGTCTGGCTTTCTTT
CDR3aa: CASWGQGLAFF

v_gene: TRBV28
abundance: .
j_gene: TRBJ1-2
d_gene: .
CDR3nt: TGTGCCAGCAGCCCCCTGGGGGCATATGGCTACACCTTC
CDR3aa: CASSPLGAYGYTF

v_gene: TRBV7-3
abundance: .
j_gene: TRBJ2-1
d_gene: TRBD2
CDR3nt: TGTGCCAGCAGCTTAGCGGGAGGTCGTGAGCAGTTCTTC
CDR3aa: CASSLAGGREQFF

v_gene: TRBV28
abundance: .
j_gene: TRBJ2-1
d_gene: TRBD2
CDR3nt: TGTGCCAGCAGTTTCCCACTAGCGGGAAGGTTCAATGAGCAGTTCTTC
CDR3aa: CASSFPLAGRFNEQFF

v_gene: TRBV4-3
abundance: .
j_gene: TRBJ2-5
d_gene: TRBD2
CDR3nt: TGCGCCAGCAGCCAAGAAAGATTCGGGGGAGGGATCCAAGAGACCCAGTACTTC
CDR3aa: CASSQERFGGGIQETQYF

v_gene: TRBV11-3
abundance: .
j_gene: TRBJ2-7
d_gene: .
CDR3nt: TGTGCCAGCAGCTTAGGGCTTCCCTTCCACGAGCAGTACTTC
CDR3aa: CASSLGLPFHEQYF

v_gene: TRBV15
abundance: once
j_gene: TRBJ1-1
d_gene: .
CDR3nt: TGTGCCACCAGCAGAGATAGGGGCCCTGAAGCTTTCTTT
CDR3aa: CATSRDRGPEAFF

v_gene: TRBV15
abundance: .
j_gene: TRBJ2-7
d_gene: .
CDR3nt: TGTGCCACCAGCAGAGCCCAGGCGGGGCTATACGAGCAGTACTTC
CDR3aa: CATSRAQAGLYEQYF

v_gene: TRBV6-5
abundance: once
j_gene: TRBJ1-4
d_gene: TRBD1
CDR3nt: TGTGCCAGCAGCGACGGGGACAGGGAGTATGAAAAACTGTTTTTT
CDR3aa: CASSDGDREYEKLFF

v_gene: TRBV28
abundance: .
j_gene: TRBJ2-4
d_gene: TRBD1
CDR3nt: TGTGCCAGCAGCCTTAGGACAGGCCTGGGGGACATTCAGTACTTC
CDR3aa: CASSLRTGLGDIQYF

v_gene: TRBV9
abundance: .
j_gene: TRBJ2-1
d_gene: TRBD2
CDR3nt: TGTGCCAGCAGCGCCGGATTGGGGCTAGCGGGGTTTGGTGGCTCCTACAATGAGCAGTTCTTC
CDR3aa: CASSAGLGLAGFGGSYNEQFF

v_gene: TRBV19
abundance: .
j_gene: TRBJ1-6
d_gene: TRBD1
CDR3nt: TGTGCCGCCGGGACAGGAAATTCACCCCTCCACTTT
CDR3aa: CAAGTGNSPLHF

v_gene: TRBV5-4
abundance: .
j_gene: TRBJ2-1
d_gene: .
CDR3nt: TGTGCCAGCAGCCCCGGTCCTAATGAGCAGTTCTTC
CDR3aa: CASSPGPNEQFF

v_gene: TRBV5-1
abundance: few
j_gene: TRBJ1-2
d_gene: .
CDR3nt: TGCGCCAGCCGGAGCGGTCGTGGCTACACCTTC
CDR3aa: CASRSGRGYTF

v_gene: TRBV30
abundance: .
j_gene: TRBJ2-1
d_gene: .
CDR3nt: TGTGCCTGGAGTTTCGCGCGGGGCCTAGGGTCCTACAATGAGCAGTTCTTC
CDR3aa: CAWSFARGLGSYNEQFF

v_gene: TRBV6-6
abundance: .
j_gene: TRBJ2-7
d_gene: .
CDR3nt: TGTGCCAGCAGTTACTCGGAGGGTGAGTACGAGCAGTACTTC
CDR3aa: CASSYSEGEYEQYF

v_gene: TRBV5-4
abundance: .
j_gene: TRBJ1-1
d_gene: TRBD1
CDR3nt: TGTGCCAGCAGCTTTAGACAGGGGGCGAACACTGAAGCTTTCTTT
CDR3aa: CASSFRQGANTEAFF

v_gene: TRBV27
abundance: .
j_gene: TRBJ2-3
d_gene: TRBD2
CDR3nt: TGTGCCAGCACCACGTCGGGACTAGCACCAGATACGCAGTATTTT
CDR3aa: CASTTSGLAPDTQYF

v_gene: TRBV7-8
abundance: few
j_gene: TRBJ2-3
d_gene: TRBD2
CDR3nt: TGTGCCAGCAGCCCCTTAGCGGGAGGGAGCACAGATACGCAGTATTTT
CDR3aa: CASSPLAGGSTDTQYF

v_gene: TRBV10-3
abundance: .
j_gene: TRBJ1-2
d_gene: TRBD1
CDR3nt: TGTGCCATCAGGGACCCAGGGGGCGCGGGAGATGGCTACACCTTC
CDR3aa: CAIRDPGGAGDGYTF

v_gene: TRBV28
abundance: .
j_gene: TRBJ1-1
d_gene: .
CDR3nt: TGTGCCAGCAGTTTGACTCTGAACACTGAAGCTTTCTTT
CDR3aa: CASSLTLNTEAFF